The 11 T cell receptor beta chains listed next were all sequenced from one sample in a study of blood T cell repertoires in COVID-19. Sequencing was performed with immunoSEQ multiplex PCR; in TCRdb, only in-frame clones are kept and a portion is missing. This table has a few hundred thousand clones, 65% to 85% appearing once. The sample consisted of peripheral blood. Every receptor here comes from a woman between 45 and 65 years old with acute or convalescent COVID-19.

The chain has TRBV18 and TRBJ1-1; D is unresolved. Germline CDR1 KGHSH, CDR2 LQKENI. The ends were cut back, 3 bases at V and 4 bases at J, with 15 bases in the middle. The CDR3 sequence is 15 residues long. The CDR3 DNA is TGTGCCAGCTCACCTTCCGCCGGAGTTTCCACTGAAGCTTTCTTT. It specifies CASSPSAGVSTEAFF.

The chain links TRBV27 to TRBJ1-3; 9 bases agree with TRBD1. Trimming removed 7 bases from V and 0 bases from J; junction bases left unmatched: 19. Germline CDR1 is MNHEY and CDR2 is SMNVEV (reference sequence). The CDR3 totals 20 residues. CDR3 nucleotide sequence: TGTGCCAGCACTCCTAGGGGGACAGGGCCTCCTGGTTACTCTGGAAACACCATATATTTT. Its translation: CASTPRGTGPPGYSGNTIYF.

The rearrangement uses TRBV15 and TRBJ1-5, with D perhaps TRBD1 (5 bases). The CDR3 has 14 amino acids. Between the trimmed V and J ends, which lost 8 bases and 3 bases, there was a span of 14 bases. The germline CDR1 and CDR2 sequences are LNHNV and YYDKDF (reference sequence). The CDR3 nucleotides are TGTGCCACCCAACAGGCGACCTACAATCAGCCCCAGCATTTT. Translating it yields CATQQATYNQPQHF.

The J gene is TRBJ1-5, the V gene TRBV27; D remains unclear. From germline, CDR1 is MNHEY and CDR2 SMNVEV (reference sequence). With 0 bases removed from V and 2 bases from J, the gap between germline ends came to 11 bases. The CDR3 extends over 16 amino acids. The CDR3 spells CASSLSPGLGNQPQHF. The CDR3, as DNA: TGTGCCAGCAGTTTATCCCCGGGTTTGGGCAATCAGCCCCAGCATTTT.

The chain carries TRBV11-3 and TRBJ2-2; the match to TRBD2 covers 8 bases. This CDR3 region has 16 residues. The V segment lost 5 bases and the J segment 4 bases; nucleotides outside the gene matches: 9. Germline values: CDR1 SGHNT, CDR2 YENEEA. CDR3 residues: CASSPGGGAGTGELFF. CDR3 DNA: TGTGCCAGCAGCCCCGGGGGGGGAGCTGGCACCGGGGAGCTGTTTTTT.

V and J are TRBV10-3 and TRBJ2-2; 12 bases line up with TRBD2. J gave up 2 bases and V 5 bases, and 6 bases lay outside the gene matches. The CDR3 totals 17 residues. Germline loops: CDR1 ENHRY, CDR2 SYGVKD. The CDR3 DNA is TGTGCCATCAGTACTAGCGGGAGGTACCCTAACACCGGGGAGCTGTTTTTT. Translated: CAISTSGRYPNTGELFF.

The chain has TRBV5-1 and TRBJ2-3; possibly TRBD2 for D (6 bases). V gave up 0 bases and J gave up 5 bases, with 10 bases separating them. The CDR3 loop spans 14 amino acids. Per the germline V gene, CDR1 is SGHRS and CDR2 is YFSETQ. CDR3 coding DNA: TGCGCCAGCAGCTTGGGCCAGGGAGGAGATACGCAGTATTTT. It codes for CASSLGQGGDTQYF. Looking up the rest from reference TRBV5-1 and TRBJ2-3 gives the full variable domain: KAGVTQTPRYLIKTRGQQVTLSCSPISGHRSVSWYQQTPGQGLQFLFEYFSETQRNKGNFPGRFSGRQFSNSRSEMNVSTLELGDSALYLCASSLGQGGDTQYFGPGTRLTVL.

V is TRBV5-4 and J is TRBJ2-7; the match to TRBD1 covers 7 bases. CDR1 and CDR2 (germline): SGHNT, YYREEE (reference sequence). The CDR3 is made up of 15 amino acids. V lost 1 base to trimming and J lost 2 bases; unmatched junction nucleotides: 6. The CDR3 bases are TGTGCCAGCAGCTTGACACAGGGGCGACCCTACGAGCAGTACTTC. It yields the protein CASSLTQGRPYEQYF.

The chain couples TRBV18 to TRBJ2-2; D is ambiguous. CDR1 is KGHSH and CDR2 is LQKENI in the germline V gene. Trimming removed 3 bases from V and 8 bases from J, with 10 bases in between. The CDR3 contains 13 residues. The CDR3 here is CASSPAVLGELFF. The DNA of the CDR3 is TGTGCCAGCTCACCGGCCGTCTTAGGGGAGCTGTTTTTT. Supplemented by reference TRBV18 and TRBJ2-2, the full variable domain reads NAGVMQNPRHLVRRRGQEARLRCSPMKGHSHVYWYRQLPEEGLKFMVYLQKENIIDESGMPKERFSAEFPKEGPSILRIQQVVRGDSAAYFCASSPAVLGELFFGEGSRLTVL.

The V gene is TRBV4-1, the J gene TRBJ1-1; D remains ambiguous. This CDR3 region has 14 residues. Trimming cost V 1 base and J 5 bases, with 11 bases left between them. Germline V gene sequence: CDR1 MGHRA, CDR2 YSYEKL. The DNA for the CDR3 is TGCGCCAGCAGCCAAGGGAAGGGAGGGACTGAAGCTTTCTTT. Its protein is CASSQGKGGTEAFF.

The chain joins TRBV7-2 to TRBJ2-3, with D perhaps TRBD1 (6 bases). The germline CDR1 and CDR2 sequences are SGHTA and FQGNSA. The CDR3 is 15 amino acids. The V end lost 5 bases, the J end lost 2 bases, and 14 bases lay between the germline ends. The CDR3 loop is CASSPGQPSTDTQYF. The CDR3 DNA sequence: TGTGCCAGCAGCCCGGGACAACCGTCCACAGATACGCAGTATTTT.